This passage covers 10 T cell receptor beta chains from one sample sequenced in a study of control samples from healthy donors and cancer patients. Sequenced by immunoSEQ multiplex PCR; TCRdb stores in-frame clones only, minus some. Of 40,000 to 50,000 clones listed, approximately 70% are singletons. Material for sequencing was formalin-fixed, paraffin-embedded tissue. The receptors shown here come from a male donor with melanoma.

In the case of this clone: Other nucleotide sequences in the sample specify the same CDR3. The V gene is TRBV9, the J gene TRBJ2-3; a weak D match, TRBD2 (6 bases). Germline lookup yields CDR1 SGDLS and CDR2 YYNGEE. V shed 0 bases and J shed 0 bases, with 11 bases lying between them. The CDR3 is 16 residues long. The CDR3 protein is CASSVGGGISTDTQYF. For the CDR3, the DNA is TGTGCCAGCAGCGTAGGGGGCGGGATTAGCACAGATACGCAGTATTTT.

The V gene is TRBV29-1, the J gene TRBJ2-1; 7 bases are shared with TRBD2. The germline gives CDR1 SQVTM, CDR2 ANQGSEA. This CDR3 is 13 amino acids long. V trimming: 4 bases; J trimming: 6 bases; junction bases outside the gene matches: 6. The CDR3 DNA is TGCAGCGTTGGGGCTAGCGGACGCAATGAGCAGTTCTTC. Encoded protein: CSVGASGRNEQFF.

DNA for the CDR3: TGTGCCAGCAGCGGCCGGGCTTACGAGCAGTACTTC. It is translated as CASSGRAYEQYF. The V call is TRBV5-8, the J call TRBJ2-7; D uncertain. This CDR3 contains 12 residues. V was clipped by 4 bases and J by 4 bases, with 9 bases between them. Germline assignment: CDR1 SGHTS and CDR2 YDEGEE.

The J gene is TRBJ2-1, the V gene TRBV11-3; 8 bases are shared with TRBD2. From germline, CDR1 is SGHNT and CDR2 YENEEA. This CDR3 has 16 residues. J was trimmed by 8 bases and V by 0 bases; bases with no gene match: 9. The chain's CDR3 is CASSLEFAGGTYEQFF. DNA of the CDR3: TGTGCCAGCAGCTTAGAGTTCGCGGGAGGCACCTATGAGCAGTTCTTC.

The chain couples TRBV10-2 to TRBJ2-5; 9 nucleotides line up with TRBD1. In germline, CDR1 is WSHSY, CDR2 SAAADI. V dropped 6 bases and J dropped 1; count of bases not matched to a gene: 15. The CDR3 is made up of 18 amino acids. The CDR3 DNA sequence: TGCGCCAGCAGACTACAGGGGGCAATTAAGCGGAGCCAAGAGACCCAGTACTTC. Amino acids: CASRLQGAIKRSQETQYF.

The rearrangement links TRBV15 to TRBJ1-5; 8 bases fit TRBD1. Looked up from germline, CDR1 is LNHNV and CDR2 is YYDKDF (reference sequence). V trimming: 1 base; J trimming: 6 bases; junction bases outside the gene matches: 5. The CDR3 runs to 15 residues. CDR3 nucleotide sequence: TGTGCCACCAGCAGAGCAGGGGGCGTCGCTCAGCCCCAGCATTTT. Residues: CATSRAGGVAQPQHF.

The gene calls are TRBV5-8 and TRBJ1-1, with TRBD1 matching 12 bases. V dropped 6 bases and J dropped 1; count of bases not matched to a gene: 10. This CDR3 spans 17 amino acids. CDR1 and CDR2 from the germline V gene are SGHTS and YDEGEE. The CDR3 region is CASNVIGTGGPNTEAFF. The CDR3 nucleotides are TGTGCCAGCAACGTGATCGGGACAGGGGGCCCGAACACTGAAGCTTTCTTT.

The chain links TRBV7-9 to TRBJ1-2, with unresolved D. The CDR3 covers 12 residues. V lost 1 base and J 8 bases, leaving 8 bases between the germline ends. The germline gives CDR1 SEHNR, CDR2 FQNEAQ (reference sequence). The CDR3 nucleotides are TGTGCCAGCAGCTTAGTCGCGGGCGGCTACACCTTC. Its translation is CASSLVAGGYTF.

This clone was recorded a few times. This chain joins TRBV20-1 and TRBJ2-1; D gene unclear. V was clipped by 8 bases and J by 7 bases, with 9 bases between them. CDR3 length: 10 amino acids. CDR1 and CDR2 from the germline V gene are DFQATT and SNEGSKA (reference sequence). The CDR3 loop reads CSQKENEQFF. CDR3 in DNA: TGCAGTCAAAAGGAGAATGAGCAGTTCTTC.

The V gene is TRBV19, the J gene TRBJ1-3, with 7 bases matching TRBD1. The CDR3 covers 15 residues. V lost 5 bases and J lost 0; bases outside the gene matches: 4. The germline gives CDR1 LNHDA, CDR2 SQIVND (reference sequence). Written as DNA, the CDR3 is TGTGCCAGTAGTGGGACAGCTTACTCTGGAAACACCATATATTTT. Its protein product is CASSGTAYSGNTIYF.